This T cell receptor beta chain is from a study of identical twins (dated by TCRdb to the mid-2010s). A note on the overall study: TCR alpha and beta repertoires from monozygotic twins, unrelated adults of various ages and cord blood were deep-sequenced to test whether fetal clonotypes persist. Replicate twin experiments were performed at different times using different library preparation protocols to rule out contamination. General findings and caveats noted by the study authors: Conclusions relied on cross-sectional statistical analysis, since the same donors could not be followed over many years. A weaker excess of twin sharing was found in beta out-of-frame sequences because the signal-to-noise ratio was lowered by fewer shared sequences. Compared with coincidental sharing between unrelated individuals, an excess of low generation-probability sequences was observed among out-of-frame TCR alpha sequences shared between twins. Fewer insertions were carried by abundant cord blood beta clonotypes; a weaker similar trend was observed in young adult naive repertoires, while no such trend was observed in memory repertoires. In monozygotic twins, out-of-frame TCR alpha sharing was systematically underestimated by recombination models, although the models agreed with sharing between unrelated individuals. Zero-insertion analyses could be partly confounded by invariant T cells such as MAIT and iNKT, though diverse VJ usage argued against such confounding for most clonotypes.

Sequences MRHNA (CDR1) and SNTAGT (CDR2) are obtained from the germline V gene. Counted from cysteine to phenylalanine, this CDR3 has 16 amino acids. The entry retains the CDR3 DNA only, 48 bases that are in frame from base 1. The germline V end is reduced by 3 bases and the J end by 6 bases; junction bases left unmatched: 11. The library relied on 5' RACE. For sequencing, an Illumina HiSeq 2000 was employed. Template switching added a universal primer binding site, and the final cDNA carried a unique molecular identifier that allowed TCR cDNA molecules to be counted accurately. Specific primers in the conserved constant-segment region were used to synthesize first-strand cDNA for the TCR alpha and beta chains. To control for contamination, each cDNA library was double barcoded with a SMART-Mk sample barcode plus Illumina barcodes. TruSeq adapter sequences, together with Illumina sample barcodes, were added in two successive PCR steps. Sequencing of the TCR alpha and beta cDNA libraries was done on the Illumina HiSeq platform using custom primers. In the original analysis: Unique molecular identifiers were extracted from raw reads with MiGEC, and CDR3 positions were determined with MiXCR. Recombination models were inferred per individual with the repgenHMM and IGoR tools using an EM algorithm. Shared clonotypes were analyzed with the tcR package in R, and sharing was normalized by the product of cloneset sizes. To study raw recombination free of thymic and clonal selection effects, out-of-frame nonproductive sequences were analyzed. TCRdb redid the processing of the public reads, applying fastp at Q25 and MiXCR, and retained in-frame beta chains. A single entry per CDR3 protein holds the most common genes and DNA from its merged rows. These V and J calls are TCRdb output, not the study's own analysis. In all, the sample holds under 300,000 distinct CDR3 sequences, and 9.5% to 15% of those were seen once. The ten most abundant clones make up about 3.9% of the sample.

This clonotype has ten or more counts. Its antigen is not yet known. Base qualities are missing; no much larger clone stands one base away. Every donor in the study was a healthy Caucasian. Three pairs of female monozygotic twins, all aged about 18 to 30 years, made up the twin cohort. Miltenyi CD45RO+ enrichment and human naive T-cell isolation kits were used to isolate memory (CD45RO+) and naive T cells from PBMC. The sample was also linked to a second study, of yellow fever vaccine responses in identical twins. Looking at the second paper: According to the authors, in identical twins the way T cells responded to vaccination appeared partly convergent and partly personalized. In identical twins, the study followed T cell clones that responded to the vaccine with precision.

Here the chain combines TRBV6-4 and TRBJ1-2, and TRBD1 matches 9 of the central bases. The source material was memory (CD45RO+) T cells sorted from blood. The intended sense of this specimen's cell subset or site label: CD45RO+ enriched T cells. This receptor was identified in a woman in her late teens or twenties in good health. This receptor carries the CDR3 CASSEGPGQGFNGYTF. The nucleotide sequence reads TGTGCCAGCAGTGAGGGGCCGGGACAGGGTTTTAATGGCTACACCTTC.